Listed below are T cell receptor beta chains from one sample, sequenced in a study of read filtering for tumor transcriptome and immune sequencing. TCRdb reanalysed the reads using MiXCR and keeps one entry per CDR3 protein. Here the sample spans 42,000 or so distinct CDR3 sequences, 13% being singletons. Material for sequencing was a population of CD138-negative cells sorted from bone marrow. These receptors came from a donor aged 40 or older with multiple myeloma. Each CDR3 is given with its conserved first and last residue. Fields, in order: J gene, D gene, clone size, V gene, CDR3 protein, CDR3 DNA. The D gene is left open where the match is weak. Only some rows state a clone size, as once, few, many or a class for expanded clones.

J gene: TRBJ2-2
D gene: TRBD2
clone size: -
V gene: TRBV12-3/TRBV12-4
CDR3 protein: CASSFSSGRSGGELFF
CDR3 DNA: TGTGCCAGCAGTTTCTCTAGCGGGAGATCGGGCGGGGAGCTGTTTTTT

J gene: TRBJ2-7
D gene: -
clone size: many
V gene: TRBV20-1
CDR3 protein: CSARDGGYSYEQYF
CDR3 DNA: TGCAGTGCTAGAGATGGGGGATACTCCTACGAGCAGTACTTC

J gene: TRBJ1-2
D gene: -
clone size: few
V gene: TRBV20-1
CDR3 protein: CSANLQGSYGYTF
CDR3 DNA: TGCAGTGCCAACCTACAGGGCTCCTATGGCTACACCTTC

J gene: TRBJ2-1
D gene: -
clone size: many
V gene: TRBV5-6
CDR3 protein: CASSLAGVGSYNEQFF
CDR3 DNA: TGTGCCAGCAGCTTAGCGGGTGTAGGGTCCTACAATGAGCAGTTCTTC

J gene: TRBJ2-7
D gene: TRBD1
clone size: many
V gene: TRBV12-3/TRBV12-4
CDR3 protein: CASSLRDRGFEQYF
CDR3 DNA: TGTGCCAGCAGTTTACGAGACAGGGGCTTCGAGCAGTACTTC

J gene: TRBJ2-7
D gene: TRBD2
clone size: many
V gene: TRBV6-2/TRBV6-3
CDR3 protein: CASSEVGRGFTYEQYF
CDR3 DNA: TGTGCCAGCAGCGAGGTGGGGAGGGGATTTACCTACGAGCAGTACTTC

J gene: TRBJ1-4
D gene: TRBD1
clone size: many
V gene: TRBV12-3/TRBV12-4
CDR3 protein: CASTSSFDRGEKLFF
CDR3 DNA: TGTGCCAGCACCTCGTCCTTTGACAGGGGTGAAAAACTGTTTTTT

J gene: TRBJ1-2
D gene: TRBD1
clone size: many
V gene: TRBV24-1
CDR3 protein: CATSDSRQGWYGYTF
CDR3 DNA: TGTGCCACCAGTGATTCACGACAGGGCTGGTATGGCTACACCTTC

J gene: TRBJ2-1
D gene: -
clone size: -
V gene: TRBV9
CDR3 protein: CASSTGTTVYNEQFF
CDR3 DNA: TGTGCCAGCTCAACCGGGACAACCGTATACAATGAGCAGTTCTTC

J gene: TRBJ2-7
D gene: -
clone size: many
V gene: TRBV3-1
CDR3 protein: CASSPGLFGRNEQYF
CDR3 DNA: TGTGCCAGCAGCCCGGGACTGTTTGGTCGAAACGAGCAGTACTTC

J gene: TRBJ1-5
D gene: TRBD1
clone size: few
V gene: TRBV29-1
CDR3 protein: CSVGQGGGNQPQHF
CDR3 DNA: TGCAGCGTGGGACAGGGTGGGGGCAATCAGCCCCAGCATTTT

J gene: TRBJ2-1
D gene: TRBD2
clone size: few
V gene: TRBV28
CDR3 protein: CASSLPTTRASGMSGEQFF
CDR3 DNA: TGTGCCAGCAGTTTACCAACCACCAGGGCTAGCGGGATGTCGGGTGAGCAGTTCTTC

J gene: TRBJ1-5
D gene: -
clone size: many
V gene: TRBV6-1
CDR3 protein: CASSRGTPYQPQHF
CDR3 DNA: TGTGCCAGCAGTCGTGGGACACCTTATCAGCCCCAGCATTTT

J gene: TRBJ2-2
D gene: -
clone size: -
V gene: TRBV19
CDR3 protein: CASTQYQGAGGELFF
CDR3 DNA: TGTGCCAGTACCCAATATCAGGGAGCCGGCGGGGAGCTGTTTTTT

J gene: TRBJ2-7
D gene: -
clone size: many
V gene: TRBV7-8
CDR3 protein: CASSPGLSYEQYF
CDR3 DNA: TGTGCCAGCAGTCCCGGGCTAAGCTACGAGCAGTACTTC

J gene: TRBJ2-3
D gene: -
clone size: many
V gene: TRBV20-1
CDR3 protein: CSARDLVALRDTQYF
CDR3 DNA: TGCAGTGCTAGAGATCTCGTGGCTCTGAGGGATACGCAGTATTTT

J gene: TRBJ2-2
D gene: -
clone size: many
V gene: TRBV5-4
CDR3 protein: CASSFSENTGELFF
CDR3 DNA: TGTGCCAGCAGCTTCTCCGAAAACACCGGGGAGCTGTTTTTT

J gene: TRBJ2-2
D gene: TRBD1
clone size: -
V gene: TRBV5-4
CDR3 protein: CASSKEQGAGELFF
CDR3 DNA: TGTGCCAGCAGTAAGGAACAGGGGGCCGGGGAGCTGTTTTTT

J gene: TRBJ2-7
D gene: TRBD2
clone size: many
V gene: TRBV2
CDR3 protein: CASNPGLAYEQYF
CDR3 DNA: TGTGCCAGCAACCCGGGACTAGCCTACGAGCAGTACTTC

J gene: TRBJ1-2
D gene: -
clone size: -
V gene: TRBV20-1
CDR3 protein: CSAKKPRENYGYTF
CDR3 DNA: TGCAGTGCTAAAAAGCCCAGGGAGAACTATGGCTACACCTTC

J gene: TRBJ2-1
D gene: TRBD2
clone size: -
V gene: TRBV11-2
CDR3 protein: CASSLRLAGDLDEQFF
CDR3 DNA: TGTGCCAGCAGCTTGCGACTAGCGGGAGATCTCGATGAGCAGTTCTTC

J gene: TRBJ2-2
D gene: TRBD1
clone size: -
V gene: TRBV7-9
CDR3 protein: CASSLTGLAGELFF
CDR3 DNA: TGTGCCAGCAGCCTGACAGGGCTCGCCGGGGAGCTGTTTTTT

J gene: TRBJ2-1
D gene: -
clone size: many
V gene: TRBV3-1
CDR3 protein: CASSRANNEQFF
CDR3 DNA: TGTGCCAGCAGCCGCGCAAATAATGAGCAGTTCTTC

J gene: TRBJ2-3
D gene: TRBD2
clone size: many
V gene: TRBV5-6
CDR3 protein: CASSTTSGRPTDTQYF
CDR3 DNA: TGTGCCAGCAGCACTACTAGCGGGAGACCGACAGATACGCAGTATTTT

J gene: TRBJ2-3
D gene: TRBD2
clone size: many
V gene: TRBV5-5
CDR3 protein: CASTGGLAYADTQYF
CDR3 DNA: TGTGCCAGCACAGGGGGACTAGCGTATGCAGATACGCAGTATTTT

J gene: TRBJ2-3
D gene: -
clone size: -
V gene: TRBV7-6
CDR3 protein: CASSFLARGSTDTQYF
CDR3 DNA: TGTGCCAGCAGCTTCCTAGCCAGGGGTAGCACAGATACGCAGTATTTT

J gene: TRBJ2-7
D gene: TRBD2
clone size: many
V gene: TRBV20-1
CDR3 protein: CSARDPLAGASEQYF
CDR3 DNA: TGCAGTGCTAGAGATCCGCTAGCGGGAGCCTCCGAGCAGTACTTC

J gene: TRBJ1-1
D gene: -
clone size: many
V gene: TRBV11-2
CDR3 protein: CASSFGGRTEAFF
CDR3 DNA: TGTGCCAGCAGCTTTGGGGGGAGAACTGAAGCTTTCTTT

J gene: TRBJ2-7
D gene: -
clone size: many
V gene: TRBV29-1
CDR3 protein: CSVRGPGSYEQYF
CDR3 DNA: TGCAGCGTTCGAGGGCCAGGAAGCTACGAGCAGTACTTC

J gene: TRBJ1-5
D gene: -
clone size: many
V gene: TRBV20-1
CDR3 protein: CSATQAYSNQPQHF
CDR3 DNA: TGCAGTGCTACTCAGGCATATAGCAATCAGCCCCAGCATTTT

J gene: TRBJ2-7
D gene: TRBD2
clone size: many
V gene: TRBV28
CDR3 protein: CASSYTSGAGYEQYF
CDR3 DNA: TGTGCCAGCAGTTATACTAGCGGGGCTGGGTACGAGCAGTACTTC

J gene: TRBJ1-1
D gene: -
clone size: many
V gene: TRBV5-6
CDR3 protein: CASSLAGRPTEAFF
CDR3 DNA: TGTGCCAGCAGCTTGGCGGGGAGGCCCACTGAAGCTTTCTTT

J gene: TRBJ1-1
D gene: -
clone size: many
V gene: TRBV24-1
CDR3 protein: CATSDPLLGEAFF
CDR3 DNA: TGTGCCACCAGTGACCCCCTGTTGGGTGAAGCTTTCTTT

J gene: TRBJ1-1
D gene: TRBD1
clone size: many
V gene: TRBV15
CDR3 protein: CATSRPSDRLVNTEAFF
CDR3 DNA: TGTGCCACCAGCAGACCTTCGGACAGGTTGGTGAACACTGAAGCTTTCTTT

J gene: TRBJ1-5
D gene: -
clone size: -
V gene: TRBV5-6
CDR3 protein: CASSTRGAPHQPQHF
CDR3 DNA: TGTGCCAGCAGCACCCGGGGGGCGCCCCATCAGCCCCAGCATTTT

J gene: TRBJ2-1
D gene: -
clone size: many
V gene: TRBV5-1
CDR3 protein: CASSLDGSAYNEQFF
CDR3 DNA: TGCGCCAGCAGCTTGGACGGGAGCGCTTACAATGAGCAGTTCTTC

J gene: TRBJ2-1
D gene: TRBD1
clone size: many
V gene: TRBV6-6
CDR3 protein: CASKARDRASHEQFF
CDR3 DNA: TGTGCCAGCAAAGCCCGGGACAGGGCTAGTCATGAGCAGTTCTTC

J gene: TRBJ2-6
D gene: TRBD1
clone size: many
V gene: TRBV7-2
CDR3 protein: CASSTTGLDFSGANVLTF
CDR3 DNA: TGTGCCAGCAGCACGACAGGGCTTGATTTCTCTGGGGCCAACGTCCTGACTTTC

J gene: TRBJ2-4
D gene: -
clone size: medium-sized
V gene: TRBV6-1
CDR3 protein: CASSEWGSSIQYF
CDR3 DNA: TGTGCCAGCAGTGAATGGGGCAGTAGCATTCAGTACTTC

J gene: TRBJ2-7
D gene: TRBD1
clone size: many
V gene: TRBV7-8
CDR3 protein: CASSFSGTGTYEQYF
CDR3 DNA: TGTGCCAGCAGCTTTTCCGGGACAGGGACCTACGAGCAGTACTTC

J gene: TRBJ1-1
D gene: -
clone size: many
V gene: TRBV11-3
CDR3 protein: CASSSRGLGTEAFF
CDR3 DNA: TGTGCCAGCAGCTCCCGAGGTTTGGGCACTGAAGCTTTCTTT

J gene: TRBJ2-7
D gene: -
clone size: many
V gene: TRBV7-2
CDR3 protein: CASSLGPGATYEQYF
CDR3 DNA: TGTGCCAGCAGCTTGGGGCCGGGGGCGACCTACGAGCAGTACTTC

J gene: TRBJ2-7
D gene: -
clone size: many
V gene: TRBV5-6
CDR3 protein: CASSRGSYEQYF
CDR3 DNA: TGTGCCAGCAGCCGGGGCTCCTACGAGCAGTACTTC

J gene: TRBJ1-6
D gene: TRBD1
clone size: many
V gene: TRBV3-1
CDR3 protein: CASSPGQGASPLHF
CDR3 DNA: TGTGCCAGCAGCCCGGGACAGGGGGCCTCACCCCTCCACTTT

J gene: TRBJ2-7
D gene: -
clone size: many
V gene: TRBV5-6
CDR3 protein: CASSLELRGGGEQYF
CDR3 DNA: TGTGCCAGCAGCTTGGAACTCAGGGGAGGGGGGGAGCAGTACTTC

J gene: TRBJ1-5
D gene: -
clone size: many
V gene: TRBV20-1
CDR3 protein: CSAKSEVHQPQHF
CDR3 DNA: TGCAGTGCTAAATCGGAGGTGCATCAGCCCCAGCATTTT